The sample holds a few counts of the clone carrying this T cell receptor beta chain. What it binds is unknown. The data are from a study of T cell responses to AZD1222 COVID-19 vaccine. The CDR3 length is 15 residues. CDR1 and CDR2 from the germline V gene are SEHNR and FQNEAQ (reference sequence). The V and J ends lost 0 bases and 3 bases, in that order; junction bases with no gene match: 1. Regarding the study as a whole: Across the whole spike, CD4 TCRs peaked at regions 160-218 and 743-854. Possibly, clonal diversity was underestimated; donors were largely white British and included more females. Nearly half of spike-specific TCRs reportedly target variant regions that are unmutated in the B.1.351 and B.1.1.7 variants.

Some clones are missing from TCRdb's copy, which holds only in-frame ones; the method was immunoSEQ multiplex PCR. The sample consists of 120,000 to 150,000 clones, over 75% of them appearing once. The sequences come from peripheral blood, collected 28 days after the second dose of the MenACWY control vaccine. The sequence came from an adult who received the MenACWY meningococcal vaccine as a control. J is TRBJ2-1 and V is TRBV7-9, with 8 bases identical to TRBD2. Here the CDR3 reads CASSLAAGGYNEQFF. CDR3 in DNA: TGTGCCAGCAGCTTAGCTGCGGGAGGCTACAATGAGCAGTTCTTC.